This T cell receptor beta chain was sequenced during a study of response to subunit inactivated influenza vaccine. Study-level points and caveats: Authors proposed each seasonal influenza vaccination draws in few new T cells.

Germline V gene sequence: CDR1 MGHRA, CDR2 YSYEKL. Trimming left V 6 bases short and J 4 bases short, with 12 bases between. This CDR3 has 13 residues. In the case of this clonotype: Its antigen is undetermined.

MiXCR, applied by TCRdb to the RT-PCR reads, yields one record per CDR3 protein. The table has more than 700,000 distinct CDR3 sequences, less than 25% seen once. Specimen: PBMCs from blood, collected around 5 days after vaccination. The chain has TRBV4-1 and TRBJ1-1; D gene unclear. The clonotype originates from a man aged 50 to 60 who received an inactivated influenza vaccine. CDR3 DNA sequence: TGCGCCAGCAGATTCGGTCTGGGCACTGAAGCTTTCTTT. This sequence encodes CASRFGLGTEAFF.